These T cell receptor beta chains were read from a single sample in a study of post-analysis software for immune sequencing data. TCRdb itself ran the PCR reads through MiXCR, one entry per CDR3 protein. The repertoire holds roughly 670,000 distinct CDR3 sequences, with approximately 59% as singletons. The sequencing sample was made of blood. The receptor source for this set is a girl aged 2-10 years with multiple sclerosis. The CDR3 runs from the conserved cysteine through the conserved F or W. The D gene is left open where the match is weak. Clone size is given for some rows only: seen once, a few or many times, or a class if the clone is expanded.

CDR3aa | CDR3nt | abundance | v_gene | d_gene | j_gene
CASSYSRTVQYF | TGTGCCAGCAGTTACTCGAGGACAGTGCAGTATTTT | . | TRBV6-5 | . | TRBJ2-3
CASSPLDLQLAGDTDTQYF | TGTGCCAGCTCACCCCTCGACTTACAACTAGCGGGGGACACAGATACGCAGTATTTT | . | TRBV18 | TRBD2 | TRBJ2-3
CASSEAGSDTQYF | TGTGCCAGCAGTGAAGCCGGCAGTGATACGCAGTATTTT | . | TRBV6-1 | . | TRBJ2-3
CATSPIGGDAYNEQFF | TGTGCCACCAGCCCAATCGGGGGGGATGCCTACAATGAGCAGTTCTTC | . | TRBV24-1 | TRBD2 | TRBJ2-1
CASSVGRTTYNEQFF | TGTGCCAGCAGTGTCGGGAGGACGACCTACAATGAGCAGTTCTTC | . | TRBV28 | TRBD2 | TRBJ2-1
CSGHRVAYNEQFF | TGCAGCGGCCACAGGGTTGCCTACAATGAGCAGTTCTTC | few | TRBV29-1 | . | TRBJ2-1
CASSLVDSAINYGYTF | TGCGCCAGCAGCCTGGTAGACAGTGCGATTAACTATGGCTACACCTTC | . | TRBV4-1 | . | TRBJ1-2
CASTNEQYF | TGTGCCAGCACGAACGAGCAGTACTTC | . | TRBV3-1 | . | TRBJ2-7
CASSYGSGSGNEQFF | TGTGCCAGCAGCTATGGTAGCGGGAGTGGGAATGAGCAGTTCTTC | . | TRBV27 | TRBD2 | TRBJ2-1
CASREIVAGVKPYEQYF | TGTGCCAGCAGGGAAATTGTAGCGGGAGTAAAACCCTACGAGCAGTACTTC | . | TRBV6-1 | TRBD2 | TRBJ2-7
CASSLGQGGVDNEQFF | TGTGCCAGCAGCTTAGGCCAGGGGGGTGTCGACAATGAGCAGTTCTTC | . | TRBV11-2 | . | TRBJ2-1
CASSIRSGGAHKDTQYF | TGTGCCAGCAGCATCCGTAGCGGGGGGGCCCATAAGGATACGCAGTATTTT | . | TRBV7-2 | TRBD2 | TRBJ2-3